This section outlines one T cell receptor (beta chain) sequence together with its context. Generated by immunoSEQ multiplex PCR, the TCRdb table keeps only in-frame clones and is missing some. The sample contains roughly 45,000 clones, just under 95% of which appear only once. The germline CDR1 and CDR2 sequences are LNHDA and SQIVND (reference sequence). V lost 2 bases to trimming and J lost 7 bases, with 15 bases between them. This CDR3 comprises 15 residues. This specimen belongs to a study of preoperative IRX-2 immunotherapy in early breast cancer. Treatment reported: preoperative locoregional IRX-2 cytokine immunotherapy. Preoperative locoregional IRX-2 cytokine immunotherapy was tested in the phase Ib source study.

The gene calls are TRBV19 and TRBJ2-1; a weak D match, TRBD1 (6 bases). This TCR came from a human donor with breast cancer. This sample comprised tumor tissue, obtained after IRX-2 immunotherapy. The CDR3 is CASSIMAGERNEQFF. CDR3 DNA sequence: TGTGCCAGTAGTATAATGGCAGGGGAAAGGAATGAGCAGTTCTTC.